These T cell receptor beta chains were read from a single sample in a study of blood T cell repertoires in COVID-19. Sequencing was performed with immunoSEQ multiplex PCR; in TCRdb, only in-frame clones are kept and a portion is missing. The table shows about 230,000 clones, with 75% to 85% occurring only once. Sequenced input: peripheral blood. The receptors derive from a woman aged 25-40 years with COVID-19, enrolled during active disease. The CDR3 runs from the conserved cysteine through the conserved F or W. Fields, in order: D gene, V gene, J gene, clone size, CDR3 protein, CDR3 DNA. A D gene is named only where the DNA matches it firmly. The size field is filled for only some rows; it gives once, few, many or a size class.

d_gene: -; v_gene: TRBV11-2; j_gene: TRBJ2-2; abundance: -; CDR3aa: CASSFGTMNTGELFF; CDR3nt: TGTGCCAGCAGCTTTGGGACAATGAACACCGGGGAGCTGTTTTTT
d_gene: -; v_gene: TRBV5-1; j_gene: TRBJ2-5; abundance: -; CDR3aa: CASSLVQGQETQYF; CDR3nt: TGCGCCAGCAGCTTGGTACAGGGACAAGAGACCCAGTACTTC
d_gene: -; v_gene: TRBV4-3; j_gene: TRBJ2-5; abundance: few; CDR3aa: CASSQEGRTGPAGQETQYF; CDR3nt: TGCGCCAGCAGCCAAGAGGGAAGAACAGGCCCGGCCGGCCAAGAGACCCAGTACTTC
d_gene: -; v_gene: TRBV10-3; j_gene: TRBJ1-5; abundance: -; CDR3aa: CAISEADSNQPQHF; CDR3nt: TGTGCCATCAGTGAGGCAGATAGCAATCAGCCCCAGCATTTT
d_gene: -; v_gene: TRBV4-3; j_gene: TRBJ1-2; abundance: -; CDR3aa: CASSQDLFGSYGYTF; CDR3nt: TGCGCCAGCAGCCAAGACCTATTTGGGAGCTATGGCTACACCTTC
d_gene: -; v_gene: TRBV19; j_gene: TRBJ2-1; abundance: -; CDR3aa: CASTRRDAYNEQFF; CDR3nt: TGTGCCAGTACTAGGCGGGACGCCTACAATGAGCAGTTCTTC
d_gene: TRBD1; v_gene: TRBV4-1; j_gene: TRBJ1-1; abundance: -; CDR3aa: CASSPQDRVGEAFF; CDR3nt: TGCGCCAGCAGCCCTCAAGACAGGGTGGGTGAAGCTTTCTTT
d_gene: TRBD1; v_gene: TRBV5-4; j_gene: TRBJ2-5; abundance: -; CDR3aa: CASSSQGAREETQYF; CDR3nt: TGTGCCAGCAGCTCCCAGGGGGCGCGGGAAGAGACCCAGTACTTC
d_gene: -; v_gene: TRBV2; j_gene: TRBJ2-1; abundance: -; CDR3aa: CASSVRDSYNEQFF; CDR3nt: TGTGCCAGCAGTGTTCGGGACTCCTACAATGAGCAGTTCTTC
d_gene: -; v_gene: TRBV27; j_gene: TRBJ1-5; abundance: -; CDR3aa: CASSLSAGGNQPQHF; CDR3nt: TGTGCCAGCAGTTTATCAGCGGGGGGCAATCAGCCCCAGCATTTT
d_gene: -; v_gene: TRBV5-1; j_gene: TRBJ2-5; abundance: -; CDR3aa: CASSLAATEKETQYF; CDR3nt: TGCGCCAGCAGCTTGGCGGCGACAGAAAAAGAGACCCAGTACTTC
d_gene: -; v_gene: TRBV7-9; j_gene: TRBJ2-3; abundance: -; CDR3aa: CASSGSQERVVDTQYF; CDR3nt: TGTGCCAGCAGCGGGTCTCAGGAGCGGGTAGTCGATACGCAGTATTTT
d_gene: TRBD2; v_gene: TRBV30; j_gene: TRBJ2-1; abundance: -; CDR3aa: CAWNTGTSATNEQFF; CDR3nt: TGTGCCTGGAATACCGGGACTAGCGCCACCAATGAGCAGTTCTTC
d_gene: TRBD2; v_gene: TRBV7-2; j_gene: TRBJ2-7; abundance: once; CDR3aa: CASSLVASGGADIYEQYF; CDR3nt: TGTGCCAGCAGCTTAGTCGCTAGCGGGGGGGCCGACATTTACGAGCAGTACTTC
d_gene: -; v_gene: TRBV5-6; j_gene: TRBJ2-2; abundance: -; CDR3aa: CASSLGGLNTGELFF; CDR3nt: TGTGCCAGCAGCTTGGGCGGGCTTAACACCGGGGAGCTGTTTTTT
d_gene: -; v_gene: TRBV27; j_gene: TRBJ2-5; abundance: -; CDR3aa: CASSPLGGVGETQYF; CDR3nt: TGTGCCAGCAGTCCCCTAGGGGGAGTTGGAGAGACCCAGTACTTC
d_gene: TRBD1; v_gene: TRBV25-1; j_gene: TRBJ1-1; abundance: -; CDR3aa: CASSDMTGGTEAFF; CDR3nt: TGTGCCAGCAGTGACATGACAGGGGGCACTGAAGCTTTCTTT
d_gene: TRBD1; v_gene: TRBV18; j_gene: TRBJ2-3; abundance: -; CDR3aa: CASSPLDRGDTQYF; CDR3nt: TGTGCCAGCTCACCACTCGACAGGGGCGATACGCAGTATTTT
d_gene: TRBD2; v_gene: TRBV9; j_gene: TRBJ2-5; abundance: -; CDR3aa: CASSEGGAETQYF; CDR3nt: TGTGCCAGCAGCGAGGGAGGGGCAGAGACCCAGTACTTC
d_gene: TRBD2; v_gene: TRBV4-3; j_gene: TRBJ2-7; abundance: few; CDR3aa: CASSPSGSGYEQYF; CDR3nt: TGCGCCAGCAGCCCAAGCGGGAGCGGATACGAGCAGTACTTC
d_gene: -; v_gene: TRBV4-1; j_gene: TRBJ2-3; abundance: -; CDR3aa: CASSQGWGELEGSTDTQYF; CDR3nt: TGCGCCAGCAGCCAAGGATGGGGGGAGTTAGAGGGGAGCACAGATACGCAGTATTTT
d_gene: -; v_gene: TRBV9; j_gene: TRBJ1-5; abundance: few; CDR3aa: CASSVGQGNQPQHF; CDR3nt: TGTGCCAGCAGCGTAGGACAGGGCAATCAGCCCCAGCATTTT
d_gene: TRBD1; v_gene: TRBV5-1; j_gene: TRBJ1-5; abundance: -; CDR3aa: CASSPDSGTGFNQPQHF; CDR3nt: TGCGCCAGCAGCCCGGACTCCGGGACAGGGTTCAATCAGCCCCAGCATTTT